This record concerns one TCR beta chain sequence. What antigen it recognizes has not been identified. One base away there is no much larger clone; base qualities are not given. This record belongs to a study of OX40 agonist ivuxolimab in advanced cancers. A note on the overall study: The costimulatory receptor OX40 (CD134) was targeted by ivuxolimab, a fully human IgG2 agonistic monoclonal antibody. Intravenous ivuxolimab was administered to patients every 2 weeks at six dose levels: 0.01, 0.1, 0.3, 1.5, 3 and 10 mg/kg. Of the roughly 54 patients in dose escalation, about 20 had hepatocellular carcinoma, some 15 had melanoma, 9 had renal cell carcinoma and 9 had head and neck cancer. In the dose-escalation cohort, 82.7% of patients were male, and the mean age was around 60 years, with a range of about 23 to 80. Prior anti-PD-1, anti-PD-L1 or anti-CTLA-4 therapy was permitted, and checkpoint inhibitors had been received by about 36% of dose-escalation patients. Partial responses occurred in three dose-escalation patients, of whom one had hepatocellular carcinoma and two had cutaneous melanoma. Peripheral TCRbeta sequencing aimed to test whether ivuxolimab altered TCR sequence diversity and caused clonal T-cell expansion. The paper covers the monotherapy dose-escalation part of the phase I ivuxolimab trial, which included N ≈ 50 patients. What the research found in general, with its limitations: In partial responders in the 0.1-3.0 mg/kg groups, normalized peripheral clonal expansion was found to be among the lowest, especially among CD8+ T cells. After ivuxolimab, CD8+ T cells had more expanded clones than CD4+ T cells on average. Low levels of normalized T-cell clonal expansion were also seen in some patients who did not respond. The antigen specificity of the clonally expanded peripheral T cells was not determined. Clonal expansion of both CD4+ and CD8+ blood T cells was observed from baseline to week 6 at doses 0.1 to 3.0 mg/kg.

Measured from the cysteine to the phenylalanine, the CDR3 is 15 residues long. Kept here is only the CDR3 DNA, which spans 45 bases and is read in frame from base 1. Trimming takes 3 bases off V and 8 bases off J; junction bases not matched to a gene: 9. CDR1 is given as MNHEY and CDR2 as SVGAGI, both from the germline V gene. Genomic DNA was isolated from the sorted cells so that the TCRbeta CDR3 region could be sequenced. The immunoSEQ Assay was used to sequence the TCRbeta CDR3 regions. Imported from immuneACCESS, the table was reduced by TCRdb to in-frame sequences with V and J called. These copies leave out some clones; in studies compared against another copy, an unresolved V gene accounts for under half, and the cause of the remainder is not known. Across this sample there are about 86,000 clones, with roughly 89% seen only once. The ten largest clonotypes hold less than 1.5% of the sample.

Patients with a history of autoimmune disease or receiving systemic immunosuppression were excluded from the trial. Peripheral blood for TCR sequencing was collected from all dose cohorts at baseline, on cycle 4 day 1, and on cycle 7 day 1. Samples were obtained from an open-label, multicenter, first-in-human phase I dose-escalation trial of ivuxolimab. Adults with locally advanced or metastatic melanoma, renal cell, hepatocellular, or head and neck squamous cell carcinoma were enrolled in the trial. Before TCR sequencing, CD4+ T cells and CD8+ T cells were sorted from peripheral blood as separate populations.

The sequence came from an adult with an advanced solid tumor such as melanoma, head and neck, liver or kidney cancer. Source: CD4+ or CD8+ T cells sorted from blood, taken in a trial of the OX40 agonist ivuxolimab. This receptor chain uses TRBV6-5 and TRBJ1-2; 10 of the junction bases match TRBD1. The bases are TGTGCCAGCAGTTATTCCGACAGGGGGCTCGGGGGCTACACCTTC. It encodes CASSYSDRGLGGYTF.